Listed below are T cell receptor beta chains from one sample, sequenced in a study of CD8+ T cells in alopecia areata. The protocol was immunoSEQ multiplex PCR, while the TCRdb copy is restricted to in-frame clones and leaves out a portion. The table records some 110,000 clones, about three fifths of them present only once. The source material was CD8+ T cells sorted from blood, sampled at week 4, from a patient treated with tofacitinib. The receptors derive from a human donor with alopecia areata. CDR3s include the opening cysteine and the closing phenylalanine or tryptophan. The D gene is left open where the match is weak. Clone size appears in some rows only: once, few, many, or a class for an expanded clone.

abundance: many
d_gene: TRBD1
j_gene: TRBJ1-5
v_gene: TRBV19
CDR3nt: TGTGCCAGTAGGGGGACAGGATACAATCAGCCCCAGCATTTT
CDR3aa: CASRGTGYNQPQHF

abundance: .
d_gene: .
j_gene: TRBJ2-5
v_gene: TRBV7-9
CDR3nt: TGTGCCAGCAGCCCCCCTGCAGAGACCCAGTACTTC
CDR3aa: CASSPPAETQYF

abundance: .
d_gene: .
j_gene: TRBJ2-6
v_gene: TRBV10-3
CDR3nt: TGTGCCATCAGTGACAGAAGCTCTGGGGCCAACGTCCTGACTTTC
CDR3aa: CAISDRSSGANVLTF

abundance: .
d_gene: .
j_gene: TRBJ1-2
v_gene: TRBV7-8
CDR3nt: TGTGCCAGCAGATCCTCCGCGGGAATTAACTATGGCTACACCTTC
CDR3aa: CASRSSAGINYGYTF

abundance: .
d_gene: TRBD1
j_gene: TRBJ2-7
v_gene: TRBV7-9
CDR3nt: TGTGCCAGCAGCTCCGCCGGGACAGCATACGAGCAGTACTTC
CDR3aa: CASSSAGTAYEQYF

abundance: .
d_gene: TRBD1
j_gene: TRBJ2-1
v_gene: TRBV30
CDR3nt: TGTGCCTGGAGGTTGGGACAGGGACCTAGGGATGAGCAGTTCTTC
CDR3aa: CAWRLGQGPRDEQFF

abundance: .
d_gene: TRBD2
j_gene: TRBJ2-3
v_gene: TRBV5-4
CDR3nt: TGTGCCAGCAGCCCAGATCTAGCGGGGGTCGCGGTCGGTACGCAGTATTTT
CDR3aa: CASSPDLAGVAVGTQYF

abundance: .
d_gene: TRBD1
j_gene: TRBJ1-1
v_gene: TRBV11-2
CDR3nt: TGTGCCAGCAGCACCCAGCGGGACAGGAACACTGAAGCTTTCTTT
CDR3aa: CASSTQRDRNTEAFF

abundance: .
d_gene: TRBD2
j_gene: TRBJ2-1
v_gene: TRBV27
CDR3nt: TGTGCCAGCAGCCTAGCGGGGGTATACAATGAGCAGTTCTTC
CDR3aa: CASSLAGVYNEQFF

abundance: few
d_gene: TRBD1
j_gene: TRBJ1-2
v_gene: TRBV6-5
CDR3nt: TGTGCCAGCAGCTCCCCGGACAGGGGGTTCTATGGCTACACCTTC
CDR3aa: CASSSPDRGFYGYTF

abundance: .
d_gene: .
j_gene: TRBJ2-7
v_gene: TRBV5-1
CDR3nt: TGCGCCAGCAGCTGGGACTTAGAGCAGTACTTC
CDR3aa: CASSWDLEQYF

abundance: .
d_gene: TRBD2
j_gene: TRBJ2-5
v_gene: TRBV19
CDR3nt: TGTGCCAGTACTCGACTAGCGGGGAGCCAAGAGACCCAGTACTTC
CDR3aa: CASTRLAGSQETQYF

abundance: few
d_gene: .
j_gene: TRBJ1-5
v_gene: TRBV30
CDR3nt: TGTGCCTGGGCAGGGAGCAATCAGCCCCAGCATTTT
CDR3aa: CAWAGSNQPQHF

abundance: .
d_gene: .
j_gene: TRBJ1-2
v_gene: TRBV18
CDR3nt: TGTGCCAGCTCATTGGACGGAGGGGAAGCTAACTATGGCTACACCTTC
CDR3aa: CASSLDGGEANYGYTF

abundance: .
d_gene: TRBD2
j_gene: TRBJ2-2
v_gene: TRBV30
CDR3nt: TGTGCCTGGAGTGTACTGCTAGCGGGGCTAACAAACACCGGGGAGCTGTTTTTT
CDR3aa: CAWSVLLAGLTNTGELFF

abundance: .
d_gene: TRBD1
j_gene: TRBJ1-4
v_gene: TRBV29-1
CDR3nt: TGCAGCGTTGAGACAGGGGGCTCGGATGAAAAACTGTTTTTT
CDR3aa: CSVETGGSDEKLFF

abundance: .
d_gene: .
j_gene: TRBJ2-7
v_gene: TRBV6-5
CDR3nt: TGTGCCAGCAGTTACCCCCTAGAAGGGGCCTACGAGCAGTACTTC
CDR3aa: CASSYPLEGAYEQYF

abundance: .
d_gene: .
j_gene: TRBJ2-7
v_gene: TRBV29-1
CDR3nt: TGCAGCGTTGAAGATCTAGGGTCTGGGGAATACGAGCAGTACTTC
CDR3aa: CSVEDLGSGEYEQYF

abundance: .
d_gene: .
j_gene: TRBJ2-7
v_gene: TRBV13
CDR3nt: TGTGCCAGCAGCCCGGGGTTATCCTACGAGCAGTACTTC
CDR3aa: CASSPGLSYEQYF

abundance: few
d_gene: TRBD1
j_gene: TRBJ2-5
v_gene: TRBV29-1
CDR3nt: TGCAGCGTTGAAGATCCCGGGACAGGGGGAGAGACCCAGTACTTC
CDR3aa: CSVEDPGTGGETQYF

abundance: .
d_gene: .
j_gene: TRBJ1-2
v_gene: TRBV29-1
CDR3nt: TGCAGCGTTGAATACCTAGACCACGGGTTGTCCTACACCTTC
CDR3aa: CSVEYLDHGLSYTF

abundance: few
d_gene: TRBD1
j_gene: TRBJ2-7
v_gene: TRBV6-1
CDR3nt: TGTGCCAGCAGTGAGGACAGGGGGCTAGGCGAGCAGTACTTC
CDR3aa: CASSEDRGLGEQYF

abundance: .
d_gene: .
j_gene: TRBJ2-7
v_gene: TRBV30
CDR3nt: TGTGCCTGGAGTGTATTACGCTCCTACGAGCAGTACTTC
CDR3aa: CAWSVLRSYEQYF

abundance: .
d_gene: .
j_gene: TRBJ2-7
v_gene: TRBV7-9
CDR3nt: TGTGCCAGCAGCCCCTCACGTACCGAGCAGTACTTC
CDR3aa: CASSPSRTEQYF

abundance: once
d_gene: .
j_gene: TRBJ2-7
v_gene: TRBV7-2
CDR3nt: TGTGCCAGCAGCTTGCAGGGTTGGGAGCAGTACTTC
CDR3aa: CASSLQGWEQYF

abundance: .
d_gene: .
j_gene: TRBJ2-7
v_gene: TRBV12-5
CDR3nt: TGTGCTAGTGGTTTGGTTGGCCTATACGAGCAGTACTTC
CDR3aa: CASGLVGLYEQYF

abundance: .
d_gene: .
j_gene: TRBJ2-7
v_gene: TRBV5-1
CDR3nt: TGCGCCAGCAGTACCACCGACACCTTCTACGAGCAGTACTTC
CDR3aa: CASSTTDTFYEQYF

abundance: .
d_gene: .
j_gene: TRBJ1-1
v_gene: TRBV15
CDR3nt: TGTGCCACCAGCTCAGGGGTTGGGGACACTGAAGCTTTCTTT
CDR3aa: CATSSGVGDTEAFF

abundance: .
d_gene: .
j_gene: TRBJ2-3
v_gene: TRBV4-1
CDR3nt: TGCGCCAGCAGCCAAGAACAGGTATCTGCAGATACGCAGTATTTT
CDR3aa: CASSQEQVSADTQYF

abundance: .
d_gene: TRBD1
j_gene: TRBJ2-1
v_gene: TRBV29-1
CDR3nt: TGCAGCGTTGATCCGGGACAGGGCAGCGATGAGCAGTTCTTC
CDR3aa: CSVDPGQGSDEQFF

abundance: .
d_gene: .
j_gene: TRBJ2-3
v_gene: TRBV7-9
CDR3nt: TGTGCCAGCAGCCCGAGACTAGTACAGGTCGGGCATACGCAGTATTTT
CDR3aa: CASSPRLVQVGHTQYF

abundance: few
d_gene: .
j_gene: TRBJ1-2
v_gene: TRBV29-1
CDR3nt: TGCAGCATTCGGGCAGCCGCCGGGGGCTACACCTTC
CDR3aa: CSIRAAAGGYTF

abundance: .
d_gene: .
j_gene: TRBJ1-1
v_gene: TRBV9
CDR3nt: TGTGCCAGCAGCGTTCATGTGGGTAGCACTGAAGCTTTCTTT
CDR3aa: CASSVHVGSTEAFF

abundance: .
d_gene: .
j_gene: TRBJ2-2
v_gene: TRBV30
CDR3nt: TGTGCCTGGAGTGGACAGGCAAATCGGCCCCATCGCCCCGGGGAGCTGTTTTTT
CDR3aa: CAWSGQANRPHRPGELFF

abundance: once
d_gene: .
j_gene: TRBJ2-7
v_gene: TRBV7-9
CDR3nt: TGTGCCAGCAGCTTAGATCCAGCCTACGAGCAGTACTTC
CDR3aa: CASSLDPAYEQYF

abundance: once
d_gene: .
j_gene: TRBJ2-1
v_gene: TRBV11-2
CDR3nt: TGTGCCAGCAGCTCTTCACCCCTGGGGAGCAATGAGCAGTTCTTC
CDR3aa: CASSSSPLGSNEQFF

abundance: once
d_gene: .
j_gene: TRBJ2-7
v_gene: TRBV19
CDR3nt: TGTGCCAGTAGTATAGATCGTCAGAGCCCCTACGAGCAGTACTTC
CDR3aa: CASSIDRQSPYEQYF

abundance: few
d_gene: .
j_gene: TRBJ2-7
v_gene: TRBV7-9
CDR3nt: TGTGCCAGCAGGGGAGCCGCGTACGAGCAGTACTTC
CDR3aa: CASRGAAYEQYF

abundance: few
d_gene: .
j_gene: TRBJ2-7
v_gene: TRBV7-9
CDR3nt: TGTGCCAGCAGCGGGGTAGGACAGAGGCAGTACTTC
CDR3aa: CASSGVGQRQYF

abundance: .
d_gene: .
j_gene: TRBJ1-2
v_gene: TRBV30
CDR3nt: TGTGCCTGGAGTCCGGGTTTGGGCCCGGAGCTAGGAGCTGGCTACACCTTC
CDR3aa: CAWSPGLGPELGAGYTF

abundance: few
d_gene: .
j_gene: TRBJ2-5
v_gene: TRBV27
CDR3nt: TGTGCCAGCAGTTTAGGTGGCAGTTCAGGGACCCAGTACTTC
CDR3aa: CASSLGGSSGTQYF

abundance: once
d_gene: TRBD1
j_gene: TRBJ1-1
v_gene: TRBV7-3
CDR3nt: TGTGCCAGCAGACCGACAGGGGGAGGGACTGAAGCTTTCTTT
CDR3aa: CASRPTGGGTEAFF

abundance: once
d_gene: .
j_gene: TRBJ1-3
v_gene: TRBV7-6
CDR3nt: TGTGCCAGCAGCTTAGACAGTAACTCTGGAAACACCATATATTTT
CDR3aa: CASSLDSNSGNTIYF

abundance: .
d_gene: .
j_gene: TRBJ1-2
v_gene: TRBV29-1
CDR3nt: TGCAGCGTTGATAACAGGGATAACTATGGCTACACCTTC
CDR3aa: CSVDNRDNYGYTF

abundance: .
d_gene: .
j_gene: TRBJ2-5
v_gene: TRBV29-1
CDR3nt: TGCAGCGTTGAAGTAGTAGGAGAGACCCAGTACTTC
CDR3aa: CSVEVVGETQYF

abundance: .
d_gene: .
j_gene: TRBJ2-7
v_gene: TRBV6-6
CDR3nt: TGTGCCAGCCGGGACGACTCCTACGAGCAGTACTTC
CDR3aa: CASRDDSYEQYF

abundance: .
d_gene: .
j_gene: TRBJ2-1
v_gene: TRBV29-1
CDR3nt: TGCAGCGTTGATAAGGACAATGAGCAGTTCTTC
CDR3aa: CSVDKDNEQFF

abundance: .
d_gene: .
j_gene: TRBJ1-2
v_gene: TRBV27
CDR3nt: TGTGCCAGCATGGGCGGACGCTATGGCTACACCTTC
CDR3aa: CASMGGRYGYTF

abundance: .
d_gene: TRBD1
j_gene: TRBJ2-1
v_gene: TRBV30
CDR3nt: TGTGCCCGCGACAGGGTAGGGTACAATGAGCAGTTCTTC
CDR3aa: CARDRVGYNEQFF

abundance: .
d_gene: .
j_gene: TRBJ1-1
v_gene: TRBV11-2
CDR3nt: TGTGCCAGCAGCTCCTACGAAGGGGGAACTGAAGCTTTCTTT
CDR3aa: CASSSYEGGTEAFF

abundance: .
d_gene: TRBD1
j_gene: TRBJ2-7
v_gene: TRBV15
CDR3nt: TGTGCCACCAGCGGTGACAGGGGTTTGTACGAGCAGTACTTC
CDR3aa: CATSGDRGLYEQYF

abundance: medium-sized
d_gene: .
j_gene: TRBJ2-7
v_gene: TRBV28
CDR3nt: TGTGCCAGCGGGGGCAGGGGTCTCGAGCAGTACTTC
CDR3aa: CASGGRGLEQYF

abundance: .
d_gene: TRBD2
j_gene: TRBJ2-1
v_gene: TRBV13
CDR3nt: TGTGCCAGCAGCTCCGGACTAGCGGGGAGCAATGAGCAGTTCTTC
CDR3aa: CASSSGLAGSNEQFF

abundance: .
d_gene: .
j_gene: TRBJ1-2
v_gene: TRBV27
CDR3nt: TGTGCCAGCAGCCGTAATAACCCAACATCTAACTATGGCTACACCTTC
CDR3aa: CASSRNNPTSNYGYTF

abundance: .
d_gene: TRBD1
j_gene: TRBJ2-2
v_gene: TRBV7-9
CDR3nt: TGTGCCAGCAGCTCCACACGTTACGGACAGGGGGCTTACACCGGGGAGCTGTTTTTT
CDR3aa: CASSSTRYGQGAYTGELFF